This T cell receptor beta chain was captured by sequencing in a study of T-cell reconstitution after alpha-beta-depleted transplantation in children. Germline V gene lookup returns CDR1 SGHRS and CDR2 YFSETQ. Trimming removed 0 bases from V and 0 bases from J, with 13 bases in between. This CDR3 is 18 amino acids long. The TCRbeta library was prepared with unique molecular identifiers. MiXCR, run by TCRdb on the PCR reads, gives a single entry per CDR3 protein. In the table there are about 980,000 distinct CDR3 sequences, 25% to 30% of which are singletons. Sequenced here: PBMCs, mostly from graft donor cells, sampled 360 days after TCRalphabeta/CD19-depleted stem cell transplant. The clonotype was recovered from a boy younger than two who had a stem cell transplant for SCID, so the T cells may come from the graft donor. The rearrangement links TRBV5-1 to TRBJ1-6; D ambiguous. The CDR3 nucleotides read TGCGCCAGCAGCTTGGAGGTTCTTGGGAGCTCCTATAATTCACCCCTCCACTTT. It is translated as CASSLEVLGSSYNSPLHF. Variable domain in full (rest from reference TRBV5-1 and TRBJ1-6): KAGVTQTPRYLIKTRGQQVTLSCSPISGHRSVSWYQQTPGQGLQFLFEYFSETQRNKGNFPGRFSGRQFSNSRSEMNVSTLELGDSALYLCASSLEVLGSSYNSPLHFGNGTRLTVT.